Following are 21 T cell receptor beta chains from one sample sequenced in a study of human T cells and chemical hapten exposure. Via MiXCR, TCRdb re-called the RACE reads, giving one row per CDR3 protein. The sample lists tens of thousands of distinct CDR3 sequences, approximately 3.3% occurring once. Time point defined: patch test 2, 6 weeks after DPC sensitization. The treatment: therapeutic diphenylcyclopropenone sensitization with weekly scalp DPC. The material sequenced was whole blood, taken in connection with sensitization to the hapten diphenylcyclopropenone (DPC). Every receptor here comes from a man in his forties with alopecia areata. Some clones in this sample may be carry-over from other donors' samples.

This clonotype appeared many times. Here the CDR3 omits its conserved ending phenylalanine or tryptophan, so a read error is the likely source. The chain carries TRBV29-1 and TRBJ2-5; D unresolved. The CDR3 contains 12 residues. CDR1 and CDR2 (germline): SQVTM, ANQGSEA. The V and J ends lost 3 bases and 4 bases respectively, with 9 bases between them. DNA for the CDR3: TGCAGCGTTGATCCGGGCGCAGAGACCCAGTACCTC. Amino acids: CSVDPGAETQYL.

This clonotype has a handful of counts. The chain's CDR3 is CASSSWGFSGRTYEQYF. CDR3 coding DNA: TGTGCCAGCAGTTCATGGGGCTTTAGCGGGAGAACCTACGAGCAGTACTTC. This chain joins TRBV28 and TRBJ2-7, with 9 bases that match TRBD2. The V segment lost 4 bases and the J segment 2 bases; nucleotides outside the gene matches: 12. Germline lookup yields CDR1 MDHEN and CDR2 SYDVKM. The CDR3 totals 17 residues.

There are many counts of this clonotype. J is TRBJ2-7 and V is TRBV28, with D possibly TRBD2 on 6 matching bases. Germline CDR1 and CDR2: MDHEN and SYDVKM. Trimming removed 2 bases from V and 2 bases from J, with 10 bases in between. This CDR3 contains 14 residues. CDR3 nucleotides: TGTGCCAGCAGTTTACTGGCTAGCGCCTACGAGCAGTACTTC. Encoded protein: CASSLLASAYEQYF.

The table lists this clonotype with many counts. CDR3 protein: CASTRLGDTQYF. For the CDR3, the DNA is TGTGCCAGCACCCGCCTTGGTGATACGCAGTATTTT. The chain uses TRBV7-2 and TRBJ2-3; D call uncertain. The CDR3 is made up of 12 amino acids. CDR1 SGHTA and CDR2 FQGNSA come from the germline V gene. The V end lost 7 bases, the J end lost 6 bases, and 11 bases lay between the germline ends.

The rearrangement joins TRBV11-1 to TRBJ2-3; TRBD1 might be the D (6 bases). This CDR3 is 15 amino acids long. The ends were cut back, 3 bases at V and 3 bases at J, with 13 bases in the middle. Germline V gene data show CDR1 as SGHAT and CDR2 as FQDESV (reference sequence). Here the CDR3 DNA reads TGTGCCAGCAGCTTTAGGGGGAGAACGACAGATACGCAGTATTTT. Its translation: CASSFRGRTTDTQYF.

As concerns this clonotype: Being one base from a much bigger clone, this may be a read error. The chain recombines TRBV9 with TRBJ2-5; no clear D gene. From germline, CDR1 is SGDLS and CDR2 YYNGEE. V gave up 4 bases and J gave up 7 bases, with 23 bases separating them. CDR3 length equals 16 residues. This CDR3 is CASSPRSPSTSGTQYF. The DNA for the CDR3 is TGTGCCAGCAGCCCCCGGAGTCCCTCCACAAGTGGGACCCAGTACTTC.

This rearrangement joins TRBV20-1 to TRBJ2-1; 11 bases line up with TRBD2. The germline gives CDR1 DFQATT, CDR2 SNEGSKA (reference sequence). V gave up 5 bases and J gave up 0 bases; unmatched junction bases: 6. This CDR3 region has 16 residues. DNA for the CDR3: TGCAGTGCTTTCTTAGCGGGAGGGTCCTCCTACAATGAGCAGTTCTTC. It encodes CSAFLAGGSSYNEQFF.

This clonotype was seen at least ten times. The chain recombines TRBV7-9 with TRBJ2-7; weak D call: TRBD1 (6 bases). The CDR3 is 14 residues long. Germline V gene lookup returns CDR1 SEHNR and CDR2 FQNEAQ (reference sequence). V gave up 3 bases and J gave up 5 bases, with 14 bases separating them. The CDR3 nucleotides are TGTGCCAGCAGCTTCATTGACAGGATCAACGAGCAGTACTTC. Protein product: CASSFIDRINEQYF.

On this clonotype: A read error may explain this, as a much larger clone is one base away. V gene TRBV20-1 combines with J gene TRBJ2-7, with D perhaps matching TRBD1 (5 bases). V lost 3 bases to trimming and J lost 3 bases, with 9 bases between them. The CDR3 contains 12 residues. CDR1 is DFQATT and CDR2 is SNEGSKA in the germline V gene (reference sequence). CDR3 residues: CSASQGRYEQYF. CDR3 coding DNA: TGCAGTGCTAGCCAGGGTCGCTACGAGCAGTACTTC.

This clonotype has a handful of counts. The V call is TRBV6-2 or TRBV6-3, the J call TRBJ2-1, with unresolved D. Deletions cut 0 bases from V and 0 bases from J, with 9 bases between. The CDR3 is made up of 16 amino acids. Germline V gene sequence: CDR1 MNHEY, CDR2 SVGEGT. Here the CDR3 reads CASSYSSASSYNEQFF. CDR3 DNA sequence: TGTGCCAGCAGTTACTCGAGTGCGAGCTCCTACAATGAGCAGTTCTTC.

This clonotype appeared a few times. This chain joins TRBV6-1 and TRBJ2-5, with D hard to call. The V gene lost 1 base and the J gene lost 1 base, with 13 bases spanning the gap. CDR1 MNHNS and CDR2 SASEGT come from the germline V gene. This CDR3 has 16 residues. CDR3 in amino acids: CASSEEAHTVQETQYF. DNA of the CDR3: TGTGCCAGCAGTGAAGAAGCGCACACAGTCCAAGAGACCCAGTACTTC.

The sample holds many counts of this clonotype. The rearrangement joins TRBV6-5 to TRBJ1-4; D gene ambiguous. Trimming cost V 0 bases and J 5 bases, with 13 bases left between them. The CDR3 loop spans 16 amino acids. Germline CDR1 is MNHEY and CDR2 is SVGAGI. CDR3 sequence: CASSYSRARGNEKLFF. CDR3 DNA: TGTGCCAGCAGTTACTCGCGGGCCCGGGGAAATGAAAAACTGTTTTTT.

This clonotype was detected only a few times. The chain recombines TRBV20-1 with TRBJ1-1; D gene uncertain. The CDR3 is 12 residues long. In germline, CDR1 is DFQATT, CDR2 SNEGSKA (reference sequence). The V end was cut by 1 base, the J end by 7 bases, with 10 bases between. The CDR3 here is CSARGPTVEAFF. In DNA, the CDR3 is TGCAGTGCTAGAGGACCTACTGTTGAAGCTTTCTTT.

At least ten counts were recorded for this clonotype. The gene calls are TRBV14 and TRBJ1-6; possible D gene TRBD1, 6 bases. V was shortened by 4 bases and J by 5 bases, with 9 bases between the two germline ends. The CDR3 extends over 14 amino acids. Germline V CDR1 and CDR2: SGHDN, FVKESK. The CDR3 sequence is CASSLRTDNSPLHF. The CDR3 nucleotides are TGTGCCAGCAGCCTAAGGACAGATAATTCACCCCTCCACTTT.

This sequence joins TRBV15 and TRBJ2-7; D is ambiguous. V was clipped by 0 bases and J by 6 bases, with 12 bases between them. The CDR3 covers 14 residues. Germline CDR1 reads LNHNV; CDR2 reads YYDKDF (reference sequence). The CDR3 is CATSRDPSAVEQYF. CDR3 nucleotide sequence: TGTGCCACCAGCAGAGACCCCTCCGCGGTCGAGCAGTACTTC.

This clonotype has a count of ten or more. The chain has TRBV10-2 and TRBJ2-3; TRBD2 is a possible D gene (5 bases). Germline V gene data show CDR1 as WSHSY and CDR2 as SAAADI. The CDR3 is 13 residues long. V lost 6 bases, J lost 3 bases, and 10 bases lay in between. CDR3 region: CASRGLTTDTQYF. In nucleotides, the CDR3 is TGCGCCAGCAGAGGACTTACGACAGATACGCAGTATTTT.

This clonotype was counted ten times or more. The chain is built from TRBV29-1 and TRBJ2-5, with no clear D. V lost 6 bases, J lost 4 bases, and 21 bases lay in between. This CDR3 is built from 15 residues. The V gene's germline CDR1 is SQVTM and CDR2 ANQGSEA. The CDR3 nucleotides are TGCAGCGTCGCTACCACCATAAGGGTTGCAGAGACCCAGTACTTC. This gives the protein CSVATTIRVAETQYF. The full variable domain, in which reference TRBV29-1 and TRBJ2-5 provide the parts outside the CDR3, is SAVISQKPSRDICQRGTSLTIQCQVDSQVTMMFWYRQQPGQSLTLIATANQGSEATYESGFVIDKFPISRPNLTFSTLTVSNMSPEDSSIYLCSVATTIRVAETQYFGPGTRLLVL.

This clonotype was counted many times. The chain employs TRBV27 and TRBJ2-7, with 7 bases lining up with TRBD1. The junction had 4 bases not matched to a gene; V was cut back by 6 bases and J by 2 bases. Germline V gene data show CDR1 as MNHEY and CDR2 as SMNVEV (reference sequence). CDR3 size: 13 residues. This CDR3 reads CASSPGQPYEQYF. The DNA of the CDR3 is TGTGCCAGCAGCCCGGGACAGCCCTACGAGCAGTACTTC.

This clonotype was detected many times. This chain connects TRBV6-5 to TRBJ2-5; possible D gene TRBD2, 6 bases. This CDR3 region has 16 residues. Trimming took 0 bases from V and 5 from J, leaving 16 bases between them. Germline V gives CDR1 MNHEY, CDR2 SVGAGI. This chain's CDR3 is CASSYSMSTGGETQYF. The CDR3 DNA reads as TGTGCCAGCAGTTACTCGATGTCCACAGGAGGGGAGACCCAGTACTTC.

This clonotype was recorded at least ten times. CDR3 coding DNA: TGTGCCAGCAGTGAAGGGCCTAGCGGGGAATTCTACGAGCAGTACTTC. This sequence encodes CASSEGPSGEFYEQYF. The chain is built from TRBV6-1 and TRBJ2-7, with 9 nucleotides matching TRBD2. CDR3 size: 16 residues. V lost 1 base, J lost 3 bases, and 7 bases stayed unmatched. Per germline, CDR1 MNHNS and CDR2 SASEGT.

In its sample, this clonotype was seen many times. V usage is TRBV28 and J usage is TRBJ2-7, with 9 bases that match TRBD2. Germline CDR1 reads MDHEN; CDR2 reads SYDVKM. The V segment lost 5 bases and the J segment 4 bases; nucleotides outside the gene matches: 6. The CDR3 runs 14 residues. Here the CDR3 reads CASSIGLASYEQYF. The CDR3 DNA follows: TGTGCCAGCAGTATTGGACTAGCGTCTTACGAGCAGTACTTC. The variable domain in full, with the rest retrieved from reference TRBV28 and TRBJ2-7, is DVKVTQSSRYLVKRTGEKVFLECVQDMDHENMFWYRQDPGLGLRLIYFSYDVKMKEKGDIPEGYSVSREKKERFSLILESASTNQTSMYLCASSIGLASYEQYFGPGTRLTVT.